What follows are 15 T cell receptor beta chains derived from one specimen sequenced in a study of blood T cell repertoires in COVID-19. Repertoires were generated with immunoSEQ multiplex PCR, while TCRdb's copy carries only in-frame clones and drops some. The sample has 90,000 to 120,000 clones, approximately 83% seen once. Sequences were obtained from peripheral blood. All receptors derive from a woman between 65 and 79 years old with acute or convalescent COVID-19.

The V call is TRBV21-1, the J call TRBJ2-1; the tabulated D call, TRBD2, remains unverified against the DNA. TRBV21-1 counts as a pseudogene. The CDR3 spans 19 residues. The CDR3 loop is CASSKEIWTSGKSYNEQFF. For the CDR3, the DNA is TGTGCCAGCAGCAAAGAGATTTGGACTAGCGGTAAATCCTACAATGAGCAGTTCTTC.

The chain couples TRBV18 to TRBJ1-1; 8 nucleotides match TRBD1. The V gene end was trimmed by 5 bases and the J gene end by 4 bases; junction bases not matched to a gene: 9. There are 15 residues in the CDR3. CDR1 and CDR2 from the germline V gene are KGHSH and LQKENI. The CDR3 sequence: CASSTQGASGTEAFF. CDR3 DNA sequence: TGTGCCAGCTCAACTCAGGGGGCGAGTGGCACTGAAGCTTTCTTT.

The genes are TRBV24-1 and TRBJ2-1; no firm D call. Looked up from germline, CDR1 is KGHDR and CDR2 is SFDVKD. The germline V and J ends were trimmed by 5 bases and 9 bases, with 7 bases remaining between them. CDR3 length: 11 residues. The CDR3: CATSVSSEQFF. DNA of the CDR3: TGTGCCACCAGTGTTTCGTCTGAGCAGTTCTTC.

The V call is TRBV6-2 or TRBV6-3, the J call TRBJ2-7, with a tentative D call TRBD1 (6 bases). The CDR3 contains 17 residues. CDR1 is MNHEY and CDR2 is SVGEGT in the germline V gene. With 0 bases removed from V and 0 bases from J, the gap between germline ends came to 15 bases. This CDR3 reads CASSYSYGRGGSYEQYV. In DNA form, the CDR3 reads TGTGCCAGCAGTTACTCGTACGGCAGGGGCGGCTCCTACGAGCAGTACGTC.

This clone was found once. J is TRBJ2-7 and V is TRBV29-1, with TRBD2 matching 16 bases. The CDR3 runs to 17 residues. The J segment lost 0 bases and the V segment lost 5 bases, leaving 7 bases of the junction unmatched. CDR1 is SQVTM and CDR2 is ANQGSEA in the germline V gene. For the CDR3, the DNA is TGCAGCGTTCCGGGACTAGCGGGAGGGATGAGCTCCTACGAGCAGTACTTC. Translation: CSVPGLAGGMSSYEQYF.

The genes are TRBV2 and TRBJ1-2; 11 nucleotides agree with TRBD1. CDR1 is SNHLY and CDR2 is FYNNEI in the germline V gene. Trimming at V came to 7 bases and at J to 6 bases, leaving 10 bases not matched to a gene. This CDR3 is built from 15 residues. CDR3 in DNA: TGTGCCAGCAACGAACCGGACAGGGGGCAGGATGGCTACACCTTC. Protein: CASNEPDRGQDGYTF.

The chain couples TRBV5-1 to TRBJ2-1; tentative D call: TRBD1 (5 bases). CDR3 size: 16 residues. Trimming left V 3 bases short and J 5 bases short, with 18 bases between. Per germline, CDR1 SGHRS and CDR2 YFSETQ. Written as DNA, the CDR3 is TGCGCCAGCAGCTGGAAGGTTGGGGCTGGCCACAATGAGCAGTTCTTC. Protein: CASSWKVGAGHNEQFF.

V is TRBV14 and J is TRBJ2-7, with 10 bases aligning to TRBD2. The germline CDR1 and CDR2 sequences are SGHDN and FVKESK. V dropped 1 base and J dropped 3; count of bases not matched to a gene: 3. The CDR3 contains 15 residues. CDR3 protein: CASSQATSGRYEQYF. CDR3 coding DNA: TGTGCCAGCAGCCAAGCGACTAGCGGGCGCTACGAGCAGTACTTC.

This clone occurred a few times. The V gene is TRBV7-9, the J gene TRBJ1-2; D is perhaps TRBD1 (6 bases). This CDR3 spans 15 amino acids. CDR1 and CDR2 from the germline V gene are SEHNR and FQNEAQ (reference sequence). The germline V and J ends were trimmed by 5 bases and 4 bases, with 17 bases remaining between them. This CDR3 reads CASSQEYRERYGYTF. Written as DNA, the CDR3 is TGTGCCAGCAGCCAAGAATACAGGGAGCGCTATGGCTACACCTTC. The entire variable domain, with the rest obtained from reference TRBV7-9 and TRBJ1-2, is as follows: DTGVSQNPRHKITKRGQNVTFRCDPISEHNRLYWYRQTLGQGPEFLTYFQNEAQLEKSRLLSDRFSAERPKGSFSTLEIQRTEQGDSAMYLCASSQEYRERYGYTFGSGTRLTVV.

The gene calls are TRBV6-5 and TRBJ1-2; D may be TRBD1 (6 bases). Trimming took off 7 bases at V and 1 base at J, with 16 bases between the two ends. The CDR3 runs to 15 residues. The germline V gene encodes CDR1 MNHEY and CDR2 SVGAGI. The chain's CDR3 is CASTLGQLLNYGYTF. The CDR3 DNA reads TGTGCCAGCACCCTCGGACAGCTACTTAACTATGGCTACACCTTC.

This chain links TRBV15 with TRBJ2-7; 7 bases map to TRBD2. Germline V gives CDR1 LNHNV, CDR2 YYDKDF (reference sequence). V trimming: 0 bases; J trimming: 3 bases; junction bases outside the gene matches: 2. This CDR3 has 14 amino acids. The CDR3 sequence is CATSRDPGGYEQYF. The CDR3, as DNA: TGTGCCACCAGCAGAGATCCGGGGGGCTACGAGCAGTACTTC. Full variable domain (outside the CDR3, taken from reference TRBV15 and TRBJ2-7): DAMVIQNPRYQVTQFGKPVTLSCSQTLNHNVMYWYQQKSSQAPKLLFHYYDKDFNNEADTPDNFQSRRPNTSFCFLDIRSPGLGDTAMYLCATSRDPGGYEQYFGPGTRLTVT.

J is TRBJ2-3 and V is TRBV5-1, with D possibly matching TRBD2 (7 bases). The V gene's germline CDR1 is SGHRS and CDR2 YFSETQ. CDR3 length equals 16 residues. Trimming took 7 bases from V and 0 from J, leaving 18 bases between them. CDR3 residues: CASAGVLAVSTDTQYF. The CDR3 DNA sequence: TGCGCCAGCGCAGGGGTCCTAGCGGTAAGCACAGATACGCAGTATTTT. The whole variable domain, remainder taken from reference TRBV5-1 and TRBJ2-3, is KAGVTQTPRYLIKTRGQQVTLSCSPISGHRSVSWYQQTPGQGLQFLFEYFSETQRNKGNFPGRFSGRQFSNSRSEMNVSTLELGDSALYLCASAGVLAVSTDTQYFGPGTRLTVL.

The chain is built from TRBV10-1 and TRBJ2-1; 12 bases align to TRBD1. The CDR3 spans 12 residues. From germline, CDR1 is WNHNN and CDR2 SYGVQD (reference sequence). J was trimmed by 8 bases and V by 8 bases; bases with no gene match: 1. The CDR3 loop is CASGTGGDEQFF. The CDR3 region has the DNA TGCGCCAGCGGGACAGGGGGCGATGAGCAGTTCTTC.

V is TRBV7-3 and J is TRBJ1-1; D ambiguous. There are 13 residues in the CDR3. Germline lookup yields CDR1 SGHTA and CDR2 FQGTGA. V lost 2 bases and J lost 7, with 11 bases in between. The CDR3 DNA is TGTGCCAGCAGCTTATCAGGTAACGGTGAAGCTTTCTTT. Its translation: CASSLSGNGEAFF.

In nucleotides, the CDR3 is TGCGCCAGCAAAACAGTGAGCGGGACTAGCGGGAGACTTCACCAAGAGACCCAGTACTTC. This encodes CASKTVSGTSGRLHQETQYF. The chain combines TRBV5-1 with TRBJ2-5; the match to TRBD2 covers 14 bases. CDR3 size: 20 residues. V lost 6 bases to trimming and J lost 0 bases; unmatched junction nucleotides: 16. The germline V gene encodes CDR1 SGHRS and CDR2 YFSETQ. The full variable domain, its missing parts supplied by reference TRBV5-1 and TRBJ2-5, is KAGVTQTPRYLIKTRGQQVTLSCSPISGHRSVSWYQQTPGQGLQFLFEYFSETQRNKGNFPGRFSGRQFSNSRSEMNVSTLELGDSALYLCASKTVSGTSGRLHQETQYFGPGTRLLVL.